This T cell receptor (beta chain) came from a study of shared clonotypes between healthy human individuals. For the study at large: With ages of 18 to 49, the donors were a couple of women and a few men. The study's findings and limits: Represented diversity, genetic and exposure-history alike, was limited by few donors. Only blood was sampled; tissue repertoires likely differ.

CDR1 and CDR2 from the germline V gene are GTSNPN and SVGIG (reference sequence). This CDR3 is 12 amino acids long. This clone showed up many times. Its antigen is still unknown. Authors' processing steps: Filtering differed for immunoSEQ, which gave only junction sequences without quality scores. Clones were read by immunoSEQ multiplex PCR, and TCRdb kept only the in-frame ones, dropping some. V and J calls and clone size are as listed in that table; D and trimming were resolved from the DNA. The sample lists about 96,000 clones, around half occurring once. The sample consisted of PBMCs. The clonotype comes from a middle-aged woman in good health. Some clones in this sample may be carry-over from other donors' samples. The rearrangement links TRBV30 to TRBJ2-5, with D unclear. TRBJ2-7 matches the DNA end more closely, so the J call is doubtful. The CDR3 loop is CAFTAAGYEQYF. In DNA, the CDR3 is TGTGCCTTCACCGCCGCCGGCTACGAGCAGTACTTC.